Each of the 2 T cell receptor beta chains below was sequenced from the same sample in a study of cytomegalovirus exposure and HLA in healthy donors. PCR used 60 Vbeta primers and 13 Jbeta primers. Profiling relied on immunoSEQ multiplex PCR, and the TCRdb table lists in-frame clones only, not all of them. Found here are tens of thousands of clones, 77% of them singletons; the top ten hold roughly 3.7%. Source material: PBMCs. The receptor set was obtained from a man younger than 45 in good health and CMV-seronegative.

The chain carries TRBV7-9 and TRBJ1-1; D not certain. Trimming removed 6 bases from V and 1 base from J, with 18 bases in between. The CDR3 spans 16 residues. Germline V lookup: CDR1 SEHNR, CDR2 FQNEAQ (reference sequence). CDR3: CASSPNSIRGNTEAFF. The DNA for the CDR3 is TGTGCCAGCAGTCCAAATTCAATCCGGGGGAACACTGAAGCTTTCTTT.

CDR3: CASSLSTGGVENTEAFF. The CDR3 nucleotides are TGTGCCAGCAGTTTATCGACAGGGGGCGTCGAGAACACTGAAGCTTTCTTT. The V gene is TRBV27, the J gene TRBJ1-1, with 10 bases matching TRBD1. The CDR3 loop spans 17 amino acids. V was clipped by 0 bases and J by 1 base; unmatched bases: 5. Germline CDR1 and CDR2: MNHEY and SMNVEV (reference sequence).